This passage covers 13 T cell receptor beta chains from one sample sequenced in a study of regulatory T cells in long-lasting Graves disease. Arm-PCR of CDR3 regions and iRepertoire HTBI primers were the basis on which TCR beta libraries were built. TCRdb recomputed calls from the multiplex PCR reads with MiXCR, one row per CDR3 protein. The table includes roughly 300,000 distinct CDR3 sequences, around 19% detected once. Stated time point: persistent/refractory GD, antithyroid drugs over 5 years with positive TRAb. Isolated PBMC RNA provided the starting material for the TCR library. The source was peripheral blood mononuclear cells (PBMCs), collected when the disease was refractory, from a patient treated with antithyroid drugs. The receptors shown here come from a female donor with Graves disease.

This clonotype was seen ten or more times. V usage is TRBV18 and J usage is TRBJ1-4; TRBD1 is a possible D gene (5 bases). This CDR3 has 14 amino acids. The V and J ends lost 5 bases and 3 bases respectively, with 10 bases between them. The germline V gene encodes CDR1 KGHSH and CDR2 LQKENI. The CDR3 DNA reads TGTGCCAGCTCATTCAGGGAAGCTAATGAAAAACTGTTTTTT. Amino acid sequence: CASSFREANEKLFF.

This clonotype occurred many times. The rearrangement uses TRBV30 and TRBJ2-6; possibly TRBD2 for D (5 bases). The CDR3 contains 16 residues. The germline V and J ends were trimmed by 3 bases and 4 bases, with 16 bases remaining between them. Per the germline V gene, CDR1 is GTSNPN and CDR2 is SVGIG (reference sequence). The CDR3 protein is CAWSRALATGANVLTF. The CDR3 nucleotides are TGTGCCTGGAGCCGAGCCCTAGCTACCGGGGCCAACGTCCTGACTTTC.

This clonotype has just one count. The V gene is TRBV20-1, the J gene TRBJ1-5, with D unclear. V shed 3 bases and J shed 3 bases, with 15 bases lying between them. CDR1 and CDR2 (germline): DFQATT, SNEGSKA (reference sequence). CDR3 length: 15 amino acids. The CDR3 bases are TGCAGTGCTAGTACTGGGGAGAACATCAATCAGCCCCAGCATTTT. Protein: CSASTGENINQPQHF.

Regarding this clonotype: A clone one base away is much larger, so this may be a read error. V gene TRBV6-1 combines with J gene TRBJ1-4; D remains ambiguous. Germline V gene sequence: CDR1 MNHNS, CDR2 SASEGT. V lost 6 bases to trimming and J lost 5 bases, with 4 bases between them. This CDR3 has 11 residues. The CDR3 spells CASRENEKLFF. CDR3 DNA: TGTGCCAGCAGGGAGAATGAAAAACTGTTTTTT.

The rearrangement links TRBV9 to TRBJ2-3; 11 nucleotides line up with TRBD2. Germline V gives CDR1 SGDLS, CDR2 YYNGEE. CDR3 length: 20 amino acids. V lost 0 bases, J lost 0 bases, and 12 bases stayed unmatched. The CDR3 nucleotides read TGTGCCAGCAGCGTAGTCGGGCTAGCGGGAGGAGTGGGTAGCACAGATACGCAGTATTTT. Protein: CASSVVGLAGGVGSTDTQYF.

The chain joins TRBV2 to TRBJ1-5, with 7 positions matching TRBD1. Germline CDR1 is SNHLY and CDR2 is FYNNEI. CDR3 length equals 17 residues. V gave up 4 bases and J gave up 0 bases; unmatched junction bases: 9. Written as DNA, the CDR3 is TGTGCCAGCAGTGCTTACAGGGGCCTCTATAGCAATCAGCCCCAGCATTTT. Encoded protein: CASSAYRGLYSNQPQHF.

The chain uses TRBV18 and TRBJ1-1, with 9 nucleotides matching TRBD1. The germline gives CDR1 KGHSH, CDR2 LQKENI. The CDR3 covers 13 residues. V trimming: 3 bases; J trimming: 12 bases; junction bases outside the gene matches: 8. As DNA, the CDR3 is TGTGCCAGCTCACCCCCGGGACAGGGAGAATCTTTCTTT. It encodes CASSPPGQGESFF.

This clonotype has ten or more counts. The rearrangement joins TRBV27 to TRBJ1-1; possibly TRBD1 for D (5 bases). Trimming cost V 3 bases and J 11 bases, with 13 bases left between them. CDR3 size: 12 residues. CDR1 and CDR2 from the germline V gene are MNHEY and SMNVEV (reference sequence). Written as DNA, the CDR3 is TGTGCCAGCAGTTTCAATGGAGGGGATGCTTTCTTT. It yields the protein CASSFNGGDAFF.

This clonotype occurred a few times. CDR3 sequence (DNA): TGTGCCAGCAGCCTGGACCATTACAGAGCTTTCTTT. Its protein product is CASSLDHYRAFF. The chain links TRBV7-2 to TRBJ1-1; D call uncertain. Germline loops: CDR1 SGHTA, CDR2 FQGNSA. The germline V and J ends were trimmed by 5 bases and 10 bases, with 14 bases remaining between them. CDR3 length: 12 residues.

This sequence joins TRBV2 and TRBJ2-3; 11 bases fit TRBD2. The trim removed 6 bases at V and 2 bases at J, leaving 13 bases unmatched. The CDR3 is 18 residues long. Per germline, CDR1 SNHLY and CDR2 FYNNEI. The CDR3 DNA reads as TGTGCCAGCAGACCCCACCTACTAGCGGGGGTTCTCACAGATACGCAGTATTTT. Protein product: CASRPHLLAGVLTDTQYF. The full variable domain, in which reference TRBV2 and TRBJ2-3 provide the parts outside the CDR3, is EPEVTQTPSHQVTQMGQEVILRCVPISNHLYFYWYRQILGQKVEFLVSFYNNEISEKSEIFDDQFSVERPDGSNFTLKIRSTKLEDSAMYFCASRPHLLAGVLTDTQYFGPGTRLTVL.

The CDR3 DNA is TGTGCCAGTAGTATGGGGGCCTGGGCTGGGGCCAACGTCCTGACTTTC. Translating it yields CASSMGAWAGANVLTF. This chain uses TRBV19 with TRBJ2-6; D is perhaps TRBD1 (6 bases). Germline CDR1 is LNHDA and CDR2 is SQIVND (reference sequence). V lost 3 bases and J lost 2, with 11 bases in between. This CDR3 spans 16 amino acids. The full variable domain, in which reference TRBV19 and TRBJ2-6 provide the parts outside the CDR3, is DGGITQSPKYLFRKEGQNVTLSCEQNLNHDAMYWYRQDPGQGLRLIYYSQIVNDFQKGDIAEGYSVSREKKESFPLTVTSAQKNPTAFYLCASSMGAWAGANVLTFGAGSRLTVL.

The chain recombines TRBV30 with TRBJ1-2; D may be TRBD1 (5 bases). Germline V gives CDR1 GTSNPN, CDR2 SVGIG (reference sequence). CDR3 length: 17 residues. Trimming cost V 0 bases and J 2 bases, with 19 bases left between them. This CDR3 reads CAWSVLVRQIRNYGYTF. DNA of the CDR3: TGTGCCTGGAGTGTACTCGTTAGACAGATTCGAAACTATGGCTACACCTTC.

This clonotype was seen more than once but under ten times. The CDR3 bases are TGTGCCAGCAGTGAAGCCTATCCACCAGTAAAGGGCGGGAGTGAGCATGAGCAGTTCTTC. It encodes CASSEAYPPVKGGSEHEQFF. The gene calls are TRBV2 and TRBJ2-1; 7 nucleotides align to TRBD2. Per germline, CDR1 SNHLY and CDR2 FYNNEI. Losses at the gene ends were 0 bases for V and 8 bases for J; bases not matched to a gene: 22. The CDR3 loop spans 20 amino acids. The variable domain in full, completed from reference TRBV2 and TRBJ2-1, reads EPEVTQTPSHQVTQMGQEVILRCVPISNHLYFYWYRQILGQKVEFLVSFYNNEISEKSEIFDDQFSVERPDGSNFTLKIRSTKLEDSAMYFCASSEAYPPVKGGSEHEQFFGPGTRLTVL.